The clone carrying this T cell receptor beta chain was counted only a few times. The antigen remains unidentified. This specimen comes from a study of blood T cells in healthy people across ages. Study results and limitations: Significant beta diversity loss was already apparent by age approximately 36, declining roughly linearly. Calculation of diversity from one million T cells yielded estimates considered to be underestimates.

The length of the CDR3 is 16 residues. Germline values: CDR1 SGHRS, CDR2 YFSETQ. V shed 0 bases and J shed 2 bases, with 12 bases lying between them. Primers used in a second PCR of roughly 7 to 12 cycles were a sample-barcoded 5' primer and a J-beta primer mix. The template-switch adaptor was a 5' adaptor with 12 random nucleotides. It tagged each cDNA molecule. TCRdb re-analysed the 5' RACE reads in MiXCR, keeping a single row per CDR3 protein. In the table there are about 620,000 distinct CDR3 sequences, over 40% of which are singletons. Material for sequencing was blood. This clonotype was obtained from a woman older than 75 in good health. The rearrangement joins TRBV5-1 to TRBJ1-5; D is undetermined. The CDR3 bases are TGCGCCAGCAGCTTGGGGACCCCGGGCGGCAATCAGCCCCAGCATTTT. It codes for CASSLGTPGGNQPQHF.